Following are 16 T cell receptor beta chains from one sample sequenced in a study of blood T cell repertoires in COVID-19. Sequencing was performed with immunoSEQ multiplex PCR; in TCRdb, only in-frame clones are kept and a portion is missing. The top ten hold about 4.9% of the sample, which has roughly 200,000 clones, around 83% seen once. Sequenced material: peripheral blood. The receptors were gathered from a woman older than 75 with acute or convalescent COVID-19.

This chain joins TRBV5-5 and TRBJ2-7; a weak D match, TRBD1 (5 bases). Trimming left V 1 base short and J 4 bases short, with 9 bases between. From germline, CDR1 is SGHKS and CDR2 YYEKEE (reference sequence). The CDR3 totals 13 residues. As DNA, the CDR3 is TGTGCCAGCAGCTTGAGTGGGGCTTACGAGCAGTACTTC. Its translation is CASSLSGAYEQYF.

The genes are TRBV6-2 or TRBV6-3 and TRBJ1-6; 10 bases map to TRBD1. In germline, CDR1 is MNHEY, CDR2 SVGEGT. The V gene end was trimmed by 4 bases and the J gene end by 7 bases; junction bases not matched to a gene: 7. The CDR3 length is 16 residues. CDR3 coding DNA: TGTGCCAGCAGTTCCTACGGACAGGGGGGCAATTCACCCCTCCACTTT. This codes for CASSSYGQGGNSPLHF.

The genes are TRBV7-2 and TRBJ2-3, with TRBD2 identical over 8 bases. The CDR3 covers 15 residues. Germline CDR1 is SGHTA and CDR2 is FQGNSA. V shed 1 base, J shed 7 bases, and the junction held 7 bases outside the gene matches. This CDR3 is CASSLEAGVSNTQYF. The DNA of the CDR3 is TGTGCCAGCAGCTTAGAAGCGGGAGTATCGAATACGCAGTATTTT.

The chain employs TRBV10-2 and TRBJ1-5, with 7 bases aligning to TRBD1. V gave up 5 bases and J gave up 2 bases; unmatched junction bases: 3. The CDR3 has 14 residues. Looked up from germline, CDR1 is WSHSY and CDR2 is SAAADI. CDR3 DNA sequence: TGCGCCAGCAGTTCTACAGGGGGCAATCAGCCCCAGCATTTT. Protein sequence: CASSSTGGNQPQHF.

This clone is a singleton in its sample. This chain uses TRBV9 with TRBJ1-3; no firm D call. The V end was cut by 4 bases, the J end by 1 base, with 18 bases between. Germline loops: CDR1 SGDLS, CDR2 YYNGEE. The CDR3 consists of 17 residues. In DNA form, the CDR3 reads TGTGCCAGCAGCTCCGGCGAGGCCCACTATTCTGGAAACACCATATATTTT. Its protein is CASSSGEAHYSGNTIYF.

V usage is TRBV15 and J usage is TRBJ1-1; TRBD1 matches at 9 bases. V gave up 0 bases and J gave up 2 bases; unmatched junction bases: 1. Germline-derived CDR1 and CDR2 are LNHNV and YYDKDF (reference sequence). The CDR3 has 15 residues. The CDR3 reads CATSREGQGNTEAFF. CDR3 DNA sequence: TGTGCCACCAGCAGAGAGGGACAGGGAAACACTGAAGCTTTCTTT.

For the CDR3, the DNA is TGCGCCAGCAGCTCCTACCTGGCTAGCGGGAGCTCCTACAATGAGCAGTTCTTC. Residues: CASSSYLASGSSYNEQFF. The V call is TRBV5-1, the J call TRBJ2-1, with TRBD2 matching 10 bases. The germline CDR1 and CDR2 sequences are SGHRS and YFSETQ. V lost 3 bases to trimming and J lost 0 bases; unmatched junction nucleotides: 9. The CDR3 totals 18 residues.

The chain carries TRBV12-3 or TRBV12-4 and TRBJ1-4, with D maybe TRBD1 (6 bases). CDR3 length: 11 amino acids. Deletions cut 5 bases from V and 11 bases from J, with 9 bases between. The CDR3 here is CASSLGQKLFF. The CDR3 DNA reads TGTGCCAGCAGTCTAGGACAGAAACTGTTTTTT.

This clone was counted a single time. The chain uses TRBV6-5 and TRBJ1-2; D is undetermined. Trimming removed 1 base at V and 6 bases at J, with 15 bases between. This CDR3 has 15 residues. Germline loops: CDR1 MNHEY, CDR2 SVGAGI. The DNA of the CDR3 is TGTGCCAGCAGTTACTTAGTCCCCTCCCTGGATGGCTACACCTTC. Translation gives CASSYLVPSLDGYTF.

The table lists this clone with a count of one. This sequence joins TRBV6-5 and TRBJ2-7, with a weak D call TRBD2 (6 bases). From germline, CDR1 is MNHEY and CDR2 SVGAGI. The CDR3 is 15 residues long. The V end was cut by 6 bases, the J end by 0 bases, with 15 bases between. The CDR3 here is CASRVEGISSYEQYF. For the CDR3, the DNA is TGTGCCAGCAGGGTGGAGGGAATCAGCTCCTACGAGCAGTACTTC.

The rearrangement uses TRBV27 and TRBJ1-5; maybe TRBD1 (5 bases). The CDR3 has 14 residues. Germline CDR1 MNHEY, CDR2 SMNVEV (reference sequence). V gave up 2 bases and J gave up 6 bases, with 11 bases separating them. This chain's CDR3 is CASSLKGNVQPQHF. The CDR3, as DNA: TGTGCCAGCAGTTTAAAGGGGAACGTTCAGCCCCAGCATTTT.

The V call is TRBV7-6, the J call TRBJ1-1, with D tentatively TRBD1 (5 bases). The V end lost 5 bases, the J end lost 1 base, and 11 bases lay between the germline ends. Germline assignment: CDR1 SGHVS and CDR2 FNYEAQ. This CDR3 comprises 14 residues. The CDR3 bases are TGTGCCAGCAGCCCCTCACAGGAGAACACTGAAGCTTTCTTT. Translated, it gives CASSPSQENTEAFF.

V and J are TRBV29-1 and TRBJ2-1; 8 nucleotides align to TRBD1. Germline trimming cut 6 bases from V and 7 bases from J; bases unmatched to any gene: 11. The germline V gene has CDR1 SQVTM and CDR2 ANQGSEA. The CDR3 consists of 14 residues. The CDR3 region has the DNA TGCAGCGTGGACCTGAGGGACAGGTATAATGAGCAGTTCTTC. Translating it yields CSVDLRDRYNEQFF.

This chain links TRBV7-8 with TRBJ1-1; no clear D. The CDR3 extends over 12 amino acids. Germline assignment: CDR1 SGHVS and CDR2 FQNEAQ. Trimming stripped 6 bases from V and 4 bases from J, with 9 bases between. CDR3 residues: CASRLTGTEAFF. The CDR3 bases are TGTGCCAGCAGACTAACGGGCACTGAAGCTTTCTTT.

This chain connects TRBV29-1 to TRBJ1-2, with 8 bases lining up with TRBD1. CDR1 and CDR2 (germline): SQVTM, ANQGSEA. J lost 7 bases, V lost 4 bases, and 20 bases had no gene match. The CDR3 is 17 amino acids. Here the CDR3 DNA reads TGCAGCGTTGCAGGGGCCGGGACAGGTCTTTTTTTAAGTGGCTACACCTTC. It encodes CSVAGAGTGLFLSGYTF.

With regard to this clone: At one of its ends the junction is not consistent with the germline gene, which may arise from a read error. This chain connects TRBV19 to TRBJ2-1, with 8 bases lining up with TRBD1. CDR1 is LNHDA, CDR2 SQIVND, per germline (reference sequence). There are 16 residues in the CDR3. This CDR3 is CASSTGDRGSFNEQFF. The CDR3 DNA is TGTGCCAGTAGTACCGGAGACAGGGGCTCCTTCAATGAGCAGTTCTTC.